This T cell receptor beta chain was documented in a study of glioma-infiltrating T cells. Amplification of TCR alpha and beta CDR3 regions from RNA used iRepertoire nested multiplex PCR. One entry per CDR3 protein, called by TCRdb with MiXCR from the multiplex PCR reads. The sample lists approximately 190,000 distinct CDR3 sequences; more than 25% were seen once. Broader study findings: Only very few CDR3 sequences appeared in both tissue and blood.

Ten or more counts support this clonotype. Its antigen remains unknown. Germline V CDR1 and CDR2: MNHEY, SVGEGT. This CDR3 has 14 amino acids. V gave up 0 bases and J gave up 6 bases, with 9 bases separating them. The sequence derives from a human donor with low-grade glioma or glioblastoma, undergoing nonglioma brain surgery, or in good health (not recorded which). The specimen was glioma tissue, nonneoplastic brain tissue, or PBMCs (not recorded which). The V and J genes are TRBV6-2 or TRBV6-3 and TRBJ1-5, with a weak D call TRBD1 (5 bases). The CDR3 DNA follows: TGTGCCAGCAGTTACTCGTGGGGGAGTCAGCCCCAGCATTTT. Amino acid sequence: CASSYSWGSQPQHF.